The subject of this entry is one T cell receptor (beta chain). Its antigen remains unidentified. Each TCR library used around 500 ng of total RNA and a linear amplification protocol. Via MiXCR, TCRdb re-called the reads, giving one row per CDR3 protein. The table lists about 180,000 distinct CDR3 sequences, 65% to 75% of them singletons, with less than 2.5% in the top ten. Germline V lookup: CDR1 SQVTM, CDR2 ANQGSEA. Trimming removed 3 bases at V and 5 bases at J, with 19 bases between. The length of the CDR3 is 15 residues. The record originates from a study of healthy donors' naive CD4 and CD8 T cells. Study conclusions and caveats: Naive CD4+ and CD8+ cells reportedly differed in usage of most V and J genes.

The genes are TRBV29-1 and TRBJ1-2, with D possibly TRBD1 on 5 matching bases. Sequencing was performed on naive CD4+ and CD8+ T cells sorted from blood, pooled from several donors. This TCR came from a pool of human donors in good health; the sample pools cells from several healthy donors. The CDR3 protein is CSVDRRLVREYGYTF. CDR3 bases: TGCAGCGTTGATCGACGACTTGTCAGGGAGTATGGCTACACCTTC.